The TCR beta chain described here comes from a study of chemoradiotherapy in HPV16-positive cancers. At the level of the study: Functional T-cell assays on a couple of HPV16-positive patients' cells defined candidate HPV-specific clones and common TCR motifs. General study results and limits: Candidate HPV-specific clones and E7-related TCR motifs grew in tumor during treatment.

Libraries were prepared by immunoSEQ multiplex PCR; TCRdb keeps only in-frame clonotypes and omits some of them. Of over 30,000 clones in the sample, about 88% were seen once. This CDR3 contains 10 residues. Germline V gene data show CDR1 as SGDLS and CDR2 as YYNGEE. V lost 5 bases and J lost 11, with 10 bases in between. As concerns this clone: Its cognate antigen is unknown.

The sequencing here drew on blood, taken from a patient who underwent chemoradiotherapy. The J gene is TRBJ1-1, the V gene TRBV9, with D unresolved. This receptor was identified in a human donor with HPV-associated anogenital cancer. This CDR3 reads CASSPEEAFF. In DNA form, the CDR3 reads TGTGCCAGCAGTCCGGAGGAGGCTTTCTTT.